The 6 T cell receptor beta chains below were found in one sample sequenced in a study of blood T cell repertoires in COVID-19. The protocol was immunoSEQ multiplex PCR, while the TCRdb copy is restricted to in-frame clones and leaves out a portion. The table has around 190,000 clones, more than 85% seen once. Sequencing used peripheral blood. These receptors all come from a man aged 25 to 40 with acute or convalescent COVID-19.

The rearrangement uses TRBV28 and TRBJ1-1; TRBD1 matches at 7 bases. The germline V gene encodes CDR1 MDHEN and CDR2 SYDVKM. The CDR3 runs to 12 residues. V dropped 7 bases and J dropped 6; count of bases not matched to a gene: 5. The CDR3, as DNA: TGTGCCAGCACCAGGGGGATAGCTGAAGCTTTCTTT. It codes for CASTRGIAEAFF.

This clone was seen only a few times. V gene TRBV24-1 combines with J gene TRBJ2-7, with TRBD2 matching over 13 bases. CDR1 KGHDR and CDR2 SFDVKD come from the germline V gene. The CDR3 length is 14 residues. V gave up 7 bases and J gave up 2 bases; unmatched junction bases: 1. The CDR3 is CATSGTSGAYEQYF. In DNA form, the CDR3 reads TGTGCCACCAGCGGGACTAGCGGGGCCTACGAGCAGTACTTC.

The chain carries TRBV6-1 and TRBJ1-5; no clear D gene. The CDR3 sequence is 13 residues long. V shed 2 bases and J shed 4 bases, with 6 bases lying between them. Germline loops: CDR1 MNHNS, CDR2 SASEGT. CDR3 DNA: TGTGCCAGCAGTGAACAGACTAATCAGCCCCAGCATTTT. Its translation: CASSEQTNQPQHF.

The chain couples TRBV19 to TRBJ2-7; the match to TRBD1 covers 7 bases. The germline V gene has CDR1 LNHDA and CDR2 SQIVND (reference sequence). The CDR3 totals 14 residues. V lost 5 bases and J lost 3; bases outside the gene matches: 7. The CDR3 DNA follows: TGTGCCAGTAGTGCAAAGACAGGGTTCTACGAGCAGTACTTC. Translating it yields CASSAKTGFYEQYF. Full variable domain (outside the CDR3, taken from reference TRBV19 and TRBJ2-7): DGGITQSPKYLFRKEGQNVTLSCEQNLNHDAMYWYRQDPGQGLRLIYYSQIVNDFQKGDIAEGYSVSREKKESFPLTVTSAQKNPTAFYLCASSAKTGFYEQYFGPGTRLTVT.

The chain links TRBV18 to TRBJ1-2; no clear D gene. V was shortened by 3 bases and J by 0 bases, with 8 bases between the two germline ends. CDR1 KGHSH and CDR2 LQKENI come from the germline V gene. The CDR3 loop spans 14 amino acids. CDR3 sequence (DNA): TGTGCCAGCTCACCTGACATAGCTAACTATGGCTACACCTTC. Amino acids: CASSPDIANYGYTF.

The chain links TRBV2 to TRBJ2-1; D remains ambiguous. Germline CDR1 is SNHLY and CDR2 is FYNNEI. The CDR3 spans 13 residues. Trimming took 5 bases from V and 7 from J, leaving 12 bases between them. The CDR3 nucleotides are TGTGCCAGCAGTCAAAGAACGCGGAATGAGCAGTTCTTC. Translated: CASSQRTRNEQFF.